The next 30 T cell receptor beta chains were all read from a single sample in a study of identical twins. TCRdb recomputed calls from the 5' RACE reads with MiXCR, one row per CDR3 protein. The data show some 1,600,000 distinct CDR3 sequences, less than 40% seen once. Sequencing was carried out using cord blood. These receptors originate from a newborn girl in good health.

This chain links TRBV9 with TRBJ2-3, with unresolved D. V was pared by 0 bases and J by 4 bases, with 21 bases between. The CDR3 covers 18 residues. Looked up from germline, CDR1 is SGDLS and CDR2 is YYNGEE. The CDR3 spells CASSVVGRSPLIADTQYF. CDR3 nucleotides: TGTGCCAGCAGCGTAGTCGGGCGGTCCCCCCTAATCGCAGATACGCAGTATTTT.

The sample holds a few counts of this clonotype. This chain joins TRBV15 and TRBJ2-1; a weak D match, TRBD2 (5 bases). The germline CDR1 and CDR2 sequences are LNHNV and YYDKDF (reference sequence). This CDR3 spans 16 amino acids. The V end was cut by 4 bases, the J end by 1 base, with 14 bases between. The CDR3 nucleotides are TGTGCCACCAGCACCCCTCGGGGAAAGTCCTACAATGAGCAGTTCTTC. It translates to CATSTPRGKSYNEQFF.

A few counts support this clonotype. V usage is TRBV6-5 and J usage is TRBJ1-2; 10 bases fit TRBD1. Germline V lookup: CDR1 MNHEY, CDR2 SVGAGI. The CDR3 is 14 amino acids. V trimming: 8 bases; J trimming: 5 bases; junction bases outside the gene matches: 8. The CDR3 coding sequence is TGTGCCAGCCGCCGGGACAGGGGAATGTATGGCTACACCTTC. As protein: CASRRDRGMYGYTF.

This sequence joins TRBV27 and TRBJ1-2, with a possible D match to TRBD1 (5 bases). The V and J ends lost 5 bases and 4 bases respectively, with 14 bases between them. This CDR3 has 14 residues. In germline, CDR1 is MNHEY, CDR2 SMNVEV (reference sequence). The CDR3 here is CASSPYGGGYGYTF. In nucleotides, the CDR3 is TGTGCCAGCAGTCCGTACGGGGGGGGCTATGGCTACACCTTC.

This clonotype was counted many times. DNA for the CDR3: TGCAGCGTGCAAGACAGGGGATCCACAGATACGCAGTATTTT. Residues: CSVQDRGSTDTQYF. The chain couples TRBV29-1 to TRBJ2-3; TRBD1 aligns across 8 bases. Looked up from germline, CDR1 is SQVTM and CDR2 is ANQGSEA. Germline trimming cut 6 bases from V and 2 bases from J; bases unmatched to any gene: 7. CDR3 length equals 14 residues.

At least ten counts were recorded for this clonotype. The chain is built from TRBV25-1 and TRBJ1-2; unclear D gene. This CDR3 has 14 amino acids. Germline V gives CDR1 MGHDK, CDR2 SYGVNS. Trimming removed 3 bases at V and 2 bases at J, with 10 bases between. The CDR3: CASSDSDVNYGYTF. In DNA form, the CDR3 reads TGTGCCAGCAGTGACAGCGACGTGAACTATGGCTACACCTTC.

This clonotype was recorded at least ten times. V usage is TRBV28 and J usage is TRBJ2-1, with 9 positions matching TRBD1. J gave up 9 bases and V 1 base, and 10 bases lay outside the gene matches. This CDR3 comprises 16 residues. The germline CDR1 and CDR2 sequences are MDHEN and SYDVKM. The CDR3 coding sequence is TGTGCCAGCAGTTTATTGGGACAGGGTGGAAGTTGTGAGCAGTTCTTC. Translation: CASSLLGQGGSCEQFF. Variable domain in full (rest from reference TRBV28 and TRBJ2-1): DVKVTQSSRYLVKRTGEKVFLECVQDMDHENMFWYRQDPGLGLRLIYFSYDVKMKEKGDIPEGYSVSREKKERFSLILESASTNQTSMYLCASSLLGQGGSCEQFFGPGTRLTVL.

This clonotype came up a few times. The chain is built from TRBV10-3 and TRBJ1-1; D gene unclear. This CDR3 spans 13 amino acids. Germline V lookup: CDR1 ENHRY, CDR2 SYGVKD. Trimming left V 6 bases short and J 1 base short, with 9 bases between. CDR3 sequence (DNA): TGTGCCATCAGGGACCGCGCGAACACTGAAGCTTTCTTT. It is translated as CAIRDRANTEAFF.

The CDR3 sequence: CASSSRLAGGSYNEQFF. The CDR3 region has the DNA TGCGCCAGCAGCTCTCGACTAGCGGGGGGCAGTTACAATGAGCAGTTCTTC. The J gene is TRBJ2-1, the V gene TRBV5-1, with 13 bases matching TRBD2. Germline CDR1 is SGHRS and CDR2 is YFSETQ. V lost 3 bases, J lost 4 bases, and 7 bases stayed unmatched. The CDR3 extends over 17 amino acids. Complete variable domain (other parts from reference TRBV5-1 and TRBJ2-1): KAGVTQTPRYLIKTRGQQVTLSCSPISGHRSVSWYQQTPGQGLQFLFEYFSETQRNKGNFPGRFSGRQFSNSRSEMNVSTLELGDSALYLCASSSRLAGGSYNEQFFGPGTRLTVL.

The chain combines TRBV20-1 with TRBJ2-5; TRBD2 agrees at 8 bases. The J call may be faulty, since TRBJ2-7 better matches the DNA end. CDR1 DFQATT and CDR2 SNEGSKA come from the germline V gene (reference sequence). This CDR3 contains 14 residues. The CDR3 coding sequence is TGCTCTATCTCGCGGAGGACTAGCACCTACGAGCAGTACTTC. It is translated as CSISRRTSTYEQYF.

The rearrangement joins TRBV6-1 to TRBJ1-2; D is uncertain. Trimming took 1 base from V and 4 from J, leaving 16 bases between them. CDR1 and CDR2 from the germline V gene are MNHNS and SASEGT. The CDR3 is made up of 16 amino acids. In DNA form, the CDR3 reads TGTGCCAGCAGTGAAGGTGATACGGGCCTCTTCTATGGCTACACCTTC. This translates into CASSEGDTGLFYGYTF.

This clonotype was found a few times. The CDR3 coding sequence is TGCGCCAGCAGCACAAATGGTGAGCAGTACTTC. Translated: CASSTNGEQYF. The chain links TRBV5-1 to TRBJ2-7, with D unresolved. Germline V gives CDR1 SGHRS, CDR2 YFSETQ. The CDR3 is 11 residues long. V was clipped by 4 bases and J by 7 bases, with 9 bases between them.

This clonotype was picked up a small number of times. V and J are TRBV14 and TRBJ2-3; D may be TRBD2 (5 bases). Germline assignment: CDR1 SGHDN and CDR2 FVKESK. Trimming shortened V by 1 base and J by 11 bases, and 10 bases separated the two germline ends. The CDR3 is 12 residues long. This CDR3 is CASSQGRVQQYF. Here the CDR3 DNA reads TGTGCCAGCAGCCAAGGGCGGGTTCAGCAGTATTTT.

The chain combines TRBV28 with TRBJ1-4; 8 bases line up with TRBD1. CDR3 size: 13 residues. Per germline, CDR1 MDHEN and CDR2 SYDVKM. The V segment lost 6 bases and the J segment 5 bases; nucleotides outside the gene matches: 2. CDR3 residues: CASRQGGNEKLFF. The CDR3 DNA reads TGTGCCAGCAGACAGGGGGGGAATGAAAAACTGTTTTTT.

This chain connects TRBV18 to TRBJ1-1; 7 bases match TRBD1. The CDR3 runs to 15 residues. Trimming at V came to 3 bases and at J to 1 base, leaving 5 bases not matched to a gene. Per the germline V gene, CDR1 is KGHSH and CDR2 is LQKENI. The CDR3: CASSPPTGTNTEAFF. CDR3 in DNA: TGTGCCAGCTCACCCCCGACAGGGACGAACACTGAAGCTTTCTTT.

This clonotype appeared a few times. This rearrangement joins TRBV25-1 to TRBJ1-6; perhaps TRBD1 as D (6 bases). Trimming took 1 base from V and 5 from J, leaving 21 bases between them. CDR1 and CDR2 from the germline V gene are MGHDK and SYGVNS. The CDR3 consists of 19 residues. CDR3 nucleotides: TGTGCCAGCAGTGAATGGGGCAGGGGCTCTTTGGGAGATAATTCACCCCTCCACTTT. The encoded protein is CASSEWGRGSLGDNSPLHF.

V usage is TRBV10-3 and J usage is TRBJ1-2; possibly TRBD1 for D (5 bases). With 7 bases removed from V and 3 bases from J, the gap between germline ends came to 9 bases. This CDR3 has 12 residues. Germline CDR1 ENHRY, CDR2 SYGVKD. In DNA, the CDR3 is TGTGCCATCAAGGGCAGGGACTATGGCTACACCTTC. It encodes CAIKGRDYGYTF.

This clonotype showed up just a few times. One junction end does not reproduce the germline sequence, and a read error may be involved. CDR3 amino acids: CSARDEGAPYNEQFF. CDR3 DNA: TGCAGTGCCAGAGACGAGGGGGCCCCCTACAATGAGCAGTTCTTC. The chain couples TRBV20-1 to TRBJ2-1, with 7 bases identical to TRBD1. The CDR3 is made up of 15 amino acids. The germline CDR1 and CDR2 sequences are DFQATT and SNEGSKA (reference sequence).

This chain joins TRBV21-1 and TRBJ2-1; the DNA was not compared with TRBD2, the D call given in the table. TRBV21-1 is reported as a pseudogene. The CDR3 runs to 17 residues. The CDR3 sequence: CASSNSSGNSTYNEQFF. The CDR3 coding sequence is TGTGCCAGCAGCAACTCTAGCGGGAACTCCACCTACAATGAGCAGTTCTTC.

This clonotype was seen only a few times. The genes are TRBV10-3 and TRBJ1-1; the D gene is possibly TRBD1 (6 bases). CDR1 and CDR2 from the germline V gene are ENHRY and SYGVKD. The V and J ends lost 2 bases and 1 base respectively, with 8 bases between them. This CDR3 contains 14 residues. In nucleotides, the CDR3 is TGTGCCATCAGTGAGAAGGGACAGAACACTGAAGCTTTCTTT. It translates to CAISEKGQNTEAFF.

This clonotype has just a few counts. This sequence joins TRBV12-3 or TRBV12-4 and TRBJ2-7, with TRBD1 matching over 7 bases. J was trimmed by 3 bases and V by 5 bases; bases with no gene match: 13. The CDR3 is made up of 16 amino acids. CDR3: CASSTFDRAMDYEQYF. For the CDR3, the DNA is TGTGCCAGCAGTACCTTTGACAGGGCGATGGACTACGAGCAGTACTTC.

The chain employs TRBV4-2 and TRBJ2-7; 9 bases agree with TRBD2. Per the germline V gene, CDR1 is LGHNA and CDR2 is YNFKEQ. With 1 base clipped from V and 4 bases from J, the junction kept 11 bases outside the gene matches. The CDR3 has 17 residues. CDR3 sequence reads: CASSQVLWRGGGYEQYF. The CDR3 bases are TGTGCCAGCAGCCAAGTACTCTGGCGGGGGGGTGGTTACGAGCAGTACTTC.

This chain links TRBV19 with TRBJ2-7; maybe TRBD2 (5 bases). This CDR3 contains 15 residues. The V gene lost 6 bases and the J gene lost 2 bases, with 17 bases spanning the gap. Germline assignment: CDR1 LNHDA and CDR2 SQIVND (reference sequence). CDR3 residues: CASSPLGAVPYEQYF. The CDR3 coding sequence is TGTGCCAGTAGCCCGCTCGGAGCGGTGCCCTACGAGCAGTACTTC.

J is TRBJ1-2 and V is TRBV20-1, with D unclear. CDR3 length: 13 residues. The germline V and J ends were trimmed by 0 bases and 0 bases, with 5 bases remaining between them. Germline loops: CDR1 DFQATT, CDR2 SNEGSKA (reference sequence). The DNA for the CDR3 is TGCAGTGCTAGAGATGCAGCTAACTATGGCTACACCTTC. This gives the protein CSARDAANYGYTF.

The chain recombines TRBV7-9 with TRBJ2-1; tentatively, D is TRBD2 (6 bases). This CDR3 spans 16 amino acids. CDR1 is SEHNR, CDR2 FQNEAQ, per germline (reference sequence). V was pared by 1 base and J by 7 bases, with 17 bases between. CDR3 amino acids: CASSLGGGLRYNEQFF. The CDR3 bases are TGTGCCAGCAGCTTAGGAGGCGGACTACGGTATAATGAGCAGTTCTTC. The variable domain in full, completed from reference TRBV7-9 and TRBJ2-1, reads DTGVSQNPRHKITKRGQNVTFRCDPISEHNRLYWYRQTLGQGPEFLTYFQNEAQLEKSRLLSDRFSAERPKGSFSTLEIQRTEQGDSAMYLCASSLGGGLRYNEQFFGPGTRLTVL.

This clonotype turned up a few times. CDR3 nucleotide sequence: TGTGCCAGCAGAACTGTGCGGGAGGGCTCTGGGATCTACAATGAGCAGTTCTTC. Its translation is CASRTVREGSGIYNEQFF. This rearrangement joins TRBV2 to TRBJ2-1; 9 bases map to TRBD2. This CDR3 has 18 amino acids. Per the germline V gene, CDR1 is SNHLY and CDR2 is FYNNEI. J lost 3 bases, V lost 6 bases, and 15 bases had no gene match.

This clonotype has only a few counts. The chain links TRBV7-2 to TRBJ1-2; D call uncertain. Between the trimmed V and J ends, which lost 5 bases and 2 bases, there was a span of 9 bases. The CDR3 length is 13 residues. Germline CDR1 and CDR2: SGHTA and FQGNSA. The CDR3 loop is CASSQQLNYGYTF. Here the CDR3 DNA reads TGTGCCAGCAGCCAACAGTTGAACTATGGCTACACCTTC.

This clonotype showed up many times. This chain connects TRBV5-1 to TRBJ2-1; D is possibly TRBD2 (5 bases). There are 12 residues in the CDR3. CDR1 and CDR2 from the germline V gene are SGHRS and YFSETQ. The ends were cut back, 0 bases at V and 9 bases at J, with 7 bases in the middle. This CDR3 reads CASSLDGIEQFF. The DNA of the CDR3 is TGCGCCAGCAGCTTGGACGGGATTGAGCAGTTCTTC. The complete variable domain, with remaining parts taken from reference TRBV5-1 and TRBJ2-1, reads KAGVTQTPRYLIKTRGQQVTLSCSPISGHRSVSWYQQTPGQGLQFLFEYFSETQRNKGNFPGRFSGRQFSNSRSEMNVSTLELGDSALYLCASSLDGIEQFFGPGTRLTVL.

The chain employs TRBV11-2 and TRBJ2-3, with D uncertain. This CDR3 has 14 amino acids. From germline, CDR1 is SGHAT and CDR2 FQNNGV. With 2 bases removed from V and 6 bases from J, the gap between germline ends came to 12 bases. The CDR3 DNA reads TGTGCCAGCAGCTTATGGCCCGATCCCGATACGCAGTATTTT. Protein product: CASSLWPDPDTQYF. Looking up the rest from reference TRBV11-2 and TRBJ2-3 gives the full variable domain: EAGVAQSPRYKIIEKRQSVAFWCNPISGHATLYWYQQILGQGPKLLIQFQNNGVVDDSQLPKDRFSAERLKGVDSTLKIQPAKLEDSAVYLCASSLWPDPDTQYFGPGTRLTVL.

The V gene is TRBV3-1, the J gene TRBJ2-4, with 7 bases matching TRBD2. The CDR3 consists of 12 residues. Germline V gene data show CDR1 as LGHDT and CDR2 as YNNKEL (reference sequence). V lost 1 base to trimming and J lost 13 bases; unmatched junction nucleotides: 4. The CDR3 reads CASSQAPGLQYF. Written as DNA, the CDR3 is TGTGCCAGCAGCCAAGCCCCGGGACTACAGTACTTC.